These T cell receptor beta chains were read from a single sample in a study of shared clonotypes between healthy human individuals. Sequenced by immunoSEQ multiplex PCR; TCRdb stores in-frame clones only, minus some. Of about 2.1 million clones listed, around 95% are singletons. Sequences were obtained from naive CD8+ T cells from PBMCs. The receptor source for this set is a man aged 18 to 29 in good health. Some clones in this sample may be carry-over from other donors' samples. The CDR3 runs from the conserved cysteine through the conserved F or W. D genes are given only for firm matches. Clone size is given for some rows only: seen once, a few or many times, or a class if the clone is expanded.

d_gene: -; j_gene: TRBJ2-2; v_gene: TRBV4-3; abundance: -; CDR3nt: TGCGCCAGCAGCAAGGGGTACGGGTTGGACACCGGGGAGCTGTTTTTT; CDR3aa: CASSKGYGLDTGELFF
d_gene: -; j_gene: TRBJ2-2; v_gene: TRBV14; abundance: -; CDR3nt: TGTGCCAGCAGCCCCTACAGGGACTACACCGGGGAGCTGTTTTTT; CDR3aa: CASSPYRDYTGELFF
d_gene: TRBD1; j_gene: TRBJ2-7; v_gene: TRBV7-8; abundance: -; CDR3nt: TGTGCCAGCAGCCCCCCTAGGACAGGTCCCTACGAGCAGTACTTC; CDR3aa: CASSPPRTGPYEQYF
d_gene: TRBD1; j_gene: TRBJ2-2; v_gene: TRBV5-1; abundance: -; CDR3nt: TGCGCCAGCAGCCTGGGACAGTTAAACACCGGGGAGCTGTTTTTT; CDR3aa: CASSLGQLNTGELFF
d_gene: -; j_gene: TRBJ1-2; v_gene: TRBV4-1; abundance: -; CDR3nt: TGCGCCAGCAGCCAAGAACCCGGGAACAACTATGGCTACACCTTC; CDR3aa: CASSQEPGNNYGYTF
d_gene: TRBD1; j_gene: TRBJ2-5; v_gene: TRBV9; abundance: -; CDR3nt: TGTGCCAGCAGCGTAGAGACAGGGCCATTCCGGGAGACCCAGTACTTC; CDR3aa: CASSVETGPFRETQYF
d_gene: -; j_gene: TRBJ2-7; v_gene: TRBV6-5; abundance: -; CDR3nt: TGTGCCAGCAGTTACTCGCCAGTAGCCTACGAGCAGTACTTC; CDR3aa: CASSYSPVAYEQYF
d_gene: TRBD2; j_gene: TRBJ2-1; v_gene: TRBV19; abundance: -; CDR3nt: TGTGCCAGTAGGACGACTAGCGGGAGTTTCGATGAGCAGTTCTTC; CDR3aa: CASRTTSGSFDEQFF
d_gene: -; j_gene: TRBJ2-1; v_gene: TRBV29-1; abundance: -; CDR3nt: TGCAGCGTTGAGACGGGCTACAATGAGCAGTTCTTC; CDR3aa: CSVETGYNEQFF
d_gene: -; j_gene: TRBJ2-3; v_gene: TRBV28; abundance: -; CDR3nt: TGTGCCAGCAGTTTCGATGACACAGATACGCAGTATTTT; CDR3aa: CASSFDDTDTQYF
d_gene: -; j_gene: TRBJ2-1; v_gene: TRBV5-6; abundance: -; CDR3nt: TGTGCCAGCAGCTGGCAGGGCCTCAGATACAATGAGCAGTTCTTC; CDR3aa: CASSWQGLRYNEQFF
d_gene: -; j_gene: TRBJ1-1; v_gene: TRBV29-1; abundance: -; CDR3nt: TGCAGCGTTGTGGGGCCGGGGACTGAAGCTTTCTTT; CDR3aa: CSVVGPGTEAFF
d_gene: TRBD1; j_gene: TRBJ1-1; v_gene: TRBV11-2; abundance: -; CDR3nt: TGTGCCAGCACCCCGCAGGGGGGTTCGGTAGCTGAAGCTTTCTTT; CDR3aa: CASTPQGGSVAEAFF
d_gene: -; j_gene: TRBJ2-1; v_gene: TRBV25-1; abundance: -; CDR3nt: TGTGCCAGCAGTGAATTTGCGTACTCCTACAATGAGCAGTTCTTC; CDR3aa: CASSEFAYSYNEQFF
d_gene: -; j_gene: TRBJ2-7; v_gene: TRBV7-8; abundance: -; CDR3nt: TGTGCCAGCAGCTCCGAGCGGAACGCACTTGAGCAGTACTTC; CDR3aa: CASSSERNALEQYF
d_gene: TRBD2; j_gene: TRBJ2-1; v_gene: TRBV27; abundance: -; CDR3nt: TGTGCCAGCAGTTTACCGTCTATAGCGGGAATCTCCTACAATGAGCAGTTCTTC; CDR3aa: CASSLPSIAGISYNEQFF
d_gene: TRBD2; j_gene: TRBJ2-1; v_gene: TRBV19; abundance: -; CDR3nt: TGTGCCAGTAGTCTACCGGGACTACGCTACAATGAGCAGTTCTTC; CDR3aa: CASSLPGLRYNEQFF
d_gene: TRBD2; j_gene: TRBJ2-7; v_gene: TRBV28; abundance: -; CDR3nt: TGTGCCAGCAGTTTTTTAGCGGGAGGGAATTACGAGCAGTACTTC; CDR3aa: CASSFLAGGNYEQYF
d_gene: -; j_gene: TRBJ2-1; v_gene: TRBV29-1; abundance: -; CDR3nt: TGCAGCGTTGAAGATCTGGGAGCAAATCACAATGAGCAGTTCTTC; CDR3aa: CSVEDLGANHNEQFF
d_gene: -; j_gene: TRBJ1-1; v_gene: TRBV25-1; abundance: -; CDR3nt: TGTGCCAGCTTCCCGGCGGGGAGAGCTGAAGCTTTCTTT; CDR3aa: CASFPAGRAEAFF
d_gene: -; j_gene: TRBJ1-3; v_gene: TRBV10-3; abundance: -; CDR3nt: TGTGCCATCAGTGCCGACGGACCAAACACCATATATTTT; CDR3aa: CAISADGPNTIYF
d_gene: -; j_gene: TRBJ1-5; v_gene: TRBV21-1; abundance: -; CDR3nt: TGTGCCAGCAGCAAAGGTCACAGGCGGGCCCCTTTTAATAGCAATCAGCCCCAGCATTTT; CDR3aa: CASSKGHRRAPFNSNQPQHF
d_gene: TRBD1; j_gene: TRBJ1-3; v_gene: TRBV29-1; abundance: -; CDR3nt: TGCAGCGTTGAAGGGACAGGAATCTCCGGAAACACCATATATTTT; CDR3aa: CSVEGTGISGNTIYF
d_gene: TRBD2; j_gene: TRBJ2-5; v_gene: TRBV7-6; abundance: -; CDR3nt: TGTGCCAGCAGCTTTGGAGCGGGAGAAGAGACCCAGTACTTC; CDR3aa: CASSFGAGEETQYF
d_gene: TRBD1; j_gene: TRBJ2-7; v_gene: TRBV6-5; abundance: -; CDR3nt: TGTGCCAGCAGTCCTGGACAGGGGTCCTACGAGCAGTACTTC; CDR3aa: CASSPGQGSYEQYF
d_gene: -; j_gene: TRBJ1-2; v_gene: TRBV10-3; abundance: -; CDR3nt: TGTGCCATCAGTGAGTCGTCCGGGAACTATGGCTACACCTTC; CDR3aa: CAISESSGNYGYTF
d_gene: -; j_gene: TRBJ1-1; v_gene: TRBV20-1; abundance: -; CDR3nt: TGCAGTCTTCCTTGGGGATCTGAAGCTTTCTTT; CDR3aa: CSLPWGSEAFF
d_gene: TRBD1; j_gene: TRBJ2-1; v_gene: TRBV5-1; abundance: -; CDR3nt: TGCGCCAGCAGCTTGGGACAGGGAAGGAGAAACAATGAGCAGTTCTTC; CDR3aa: CASSLGQGRRNNEQFF
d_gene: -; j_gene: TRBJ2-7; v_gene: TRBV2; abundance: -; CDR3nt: TGTGCCAGCAGTGAATGGACTCTTTTTCTCTCGGAGCAGTACTTC; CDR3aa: CASSEWTLFLSEQYF
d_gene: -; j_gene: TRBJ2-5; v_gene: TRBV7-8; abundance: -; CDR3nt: TGTGCCAGCAGCCGGGGCGGGCTCGGGGAGCAGTACTTC; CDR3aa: CASSRGGLGEQYF
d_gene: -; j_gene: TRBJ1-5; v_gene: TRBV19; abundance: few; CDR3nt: TGTGCCAGCGCACAGGGCCCCAATCAGCCCCAGCATTTT; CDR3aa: CASAQGPNQPQHF
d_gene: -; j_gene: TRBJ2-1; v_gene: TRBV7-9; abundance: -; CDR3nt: TGTGCCAGCAGCGCCCCGTTGGTGGGTGAGCAGTTCTTC; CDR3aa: CASSAPLVGEQFF
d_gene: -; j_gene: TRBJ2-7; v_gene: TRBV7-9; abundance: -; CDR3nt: TGTGCCAGCAGCTCCAGACACTCCTACGAGCAGTACTTC; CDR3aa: CASSSRHSYEQYF
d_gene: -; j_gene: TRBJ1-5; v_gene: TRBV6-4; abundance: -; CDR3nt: TGTGCCAGCAGCGCGCGGGCGGGTCAGCCCCAGCATTTT; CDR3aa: CASSARAGQPQHF
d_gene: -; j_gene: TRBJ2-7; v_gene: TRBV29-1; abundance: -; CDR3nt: TGCAGCGTTCTTTCCCCGGACTACGAGCAGTACTTC; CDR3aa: CSVLSPDYEQYF
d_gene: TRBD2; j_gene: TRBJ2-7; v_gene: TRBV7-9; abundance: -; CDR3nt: TGTGCCAGCAGCCCTACCATCGCCGGTAGCGGGAGCGCCGAGCAGTACTTC; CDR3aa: CASSPTIAGSGSAEQYF
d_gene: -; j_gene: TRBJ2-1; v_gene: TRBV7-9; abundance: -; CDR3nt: TGTGCCAGCAGCCTAGGGTACAATGAGCAGTTCTTC; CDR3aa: CASSLGYNEQFF
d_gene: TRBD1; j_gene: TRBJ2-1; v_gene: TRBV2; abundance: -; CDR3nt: TGTGCCAGCAGGGTGACAGGGAAGGCTGGCTGGAATGAGCAGTTCTTC; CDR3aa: CASRVTGKAGWNEQFF